This passage covers 28 T cell receptor beta chains from one sample sequenced in a study of CD8 T cells in Susac syndrome. Random hexamers were used to reverse transcribe the RNA input (about 0.45 to 1 ug). TCRdb redid the calling of the immunoSEQ multiplex PCR reads with MiXCR, one entry per CDR3 protein. The table lists more than 150,000 distinct CDR3 sequences, approximately 95% of them singletons, with 0.075% to 0.1% in the top ten. The specimen sequenced was CD4+ T cells from PBMCs. Every receptor here comes from a human donor with Susac syndrome.

The chain uses TRBV29-1 and TRBJ1-5; 8 bases agree with TRBD1. There are 14 residues in the CDR3. J gave up 4 bases and V 4 bases, and 6 bases lay outside the gene matches. CDR1 SQVTM and CDR2 ANQGSEA come from the germline V gene. CDR3 residues: CSVAAGQGNQPQHF. CDR3 nucleotide sequence: TGCAGCGTTGCTGCCGGACAGGGTAATCAGCCCCAGCATTTT.

The V gene is TRBV14, the J gene TRBJ1-1; TRBD1 is a possible D gene (6 bases). Trimming took 4 bases from V and 1 from J, leaving 16 bases between them. Per germline, CDR1 SGHDN and CDR2 FVKESK. There are 16 residues in the CDR3. The CDR3 DNA sequence: TGTGCCAGCAGCCGCCTGGTGGGGGGGCAGAACACTGAAGCTTTCTTT. Its protein product is CASSRLVGGQNTEAFF. Filled out from reference TRBV14 and TRBJ1-1, the complete variable domain reads EAGVTQFPSHSVIEKGQTVTLRCDPISGHDNLYWYRRVMGKEIKFLLHFVKESKQDESGMPNNRFLAERTGGTYSTLKVQPAELEDSGVYFCASSRLVGGQNTEAFFGQGTRLTVV.

This chain connects TRBV19 to TRBJ2-2; TRBD1 or TRBD2 may be the D gene (7 bases each). Germline CDR1 reads LNHDA; CDR2 reads SQIVND (reference sequence). With 7 bases removed from V and 4 bases from J, the gap between germline ends came to 16 bases. The CDR3 loop spans 15 amino acids. CDR3 region: CASISGGLLTGELFF. The CDR3 bases are TGTGCCAGTATTTCAGGGGGACTACTCACCGGGGAGCTGTTTTTT. Full variable domain (missing parts from reference TRBV19 and TRBJ2-2): DGGITQSPKYLFRKEGQNVTLSCEQNLNHDAMYWYRQDPGQGLRLIYYSQIVNDFQKGDIAEGYSVSREKKESFPLTVTSAQKNPTAFYLCASISGGLLTGELFFGEGSRLTVL.

The rearrangement links TRBV5-1 to TRBJ2-2, with TRBD1 as a possible D gene (5 bases). This CDR3 has 14 residues. Per the germline V gene, CDR1 is SGHRS and CDR2 is YFSETQ. V was trimmed by 4 bases and J by 5 bases, leaving 12 bases between them. In DNA form, the CDR3 reads TGCGCCAGCAGCCAGACAGAAACTACCGGGGAGCTGTTTTTT. This codes for CASSQTETTGELFF.

The chain carries TRBV7-9 and TRBJ2-1, with TRBD1 identical over 8 bases. The CDR3 sequence is 14 residues long. Germline assignment: CDR1 SEHNR and CDR2 FQNEAQ (reference sequence). With 5 bases clipped from V and 9 bases from J, the junction kept 9 bases outside the gene matches. Here the CDR3 reads CASSLGQGWAEQFF. The CDR3 bases are TGTGCCAGCAGCCTCGGACAGGGTTGGGCTGAGCAGTTCTTC.

The chain is built from TRBV29-1 and TRBJ1-1; 9 nucleotides align to TRBD1. V gave up 5 bases and J gave up 1 base; unmatched junction bases: 5. The CDR3 sequence is 14 residues long. Germline V gene data show CDR1 as SQVTM and CDR2 as ANQGSEA. This CDR3 is CSVTRTGANTEAFF. Here the CDR3 DNA reads TGCAGCGTTACCCGGACAGGGGCGAACACTGAAGCTTTCTTT. Using reference TRBV29-1 and TRBJ1-1 for the parts outside the CDR3, the full variable domain is SAVISQKPSRDICQRGTSLTIQCQVDSQVTMMFWYRQQPGQSLTLIATANQGSEATYESGFVIDKFPISRPNLTFSTLTVSNMSPEDSSIYLCSVTRTGANTEAFFGQGTRLTVV.

The chain employs TRBV6-5 and TRBJ1-2; D possibly corresponds to TRBD1 (6 bases). The CDR3 contains 12 residues. The V gene lost 2 bases and the J gene lost 8 bases, with 9 bases spanning the gap. Germline V lookup: CDR1 MNHEY, CDR2 SVGAGI. The CDR3 loop reads CASSYRGIGYTF. The CDR3 DNA sequence: TGTGCCAGCAGTTACAGGGGGATCGGCTACACCTTC.

This clonotype was found once. The V gene is TRBV30, the J gene TRBJ2-4, with TRBD1 matching over 7 bases. This CDR3 spans 14 amino acids. Per germline, CDR1 GTSNPN and CDR2 SVGIG (reference sequence). The trim removed 1 base at V and 1 base at J, leaving 1 base unmatched. This CDR3 reads CAWSADRAKNIQYF. In DNA, the CDR3 is TGTGCCTGGAGTGCGGACAGGGCCAAAAACATTCAGTACTTC.

The genes are TRBV9 and TRBJ1-5; 9 nucleotides line up with TRBD1. This CDR3 comprises 14 residues. Germline lookup yields CDR1 SGDLS and CDR2 YYNGEE. V gave up 3 bases and J gave up 4 bases; unmatched junction bases: 2. The CDR3 is CASSGGTGNQPQHF. The CDR3 DNA reads as TGTGCCAGCAGCGGCGGGACAGGGAATCAGCCCCAGCATTTT.

This sequence joins TRBV15 and TRBJ1-2; perhaps TRBD1 as D (5 bases). V was pared by 0 bases and J by 4 bases, with 12 bases between. The V gene's germline CDR1 is LNHNV and CDR2 YYDKDF (reference sequence). The CDR3 contains 15 residues. In nucleotides, the CDR3 is TGTGCCACCAGCAGAGATCACGACAGTACCTATGGCTACACCTTC. This translates into CATSRDHDSTYGYTF.

This clonotype was counted once. The chain recombines TRBV10-3 with TRBJ2-7; 10 nucleotides line up with TRBD1. The J segment lost 1 base and the V segment lost 4 bases, leaving 1 base of the junction unmatched. Germline assignment: CDR1 ENHRY and CDR2 SYGVKD. The CDR3 loop spans 14 amino acids. The CDR3 sequence is CAISAGQGSYEQYF. For the CDR3, the DNA is TGTGCCATCAGTGCGGGACAGGGGTCCTACGAGCAGTACTTC.

The genes are TRBV5-4 and TRBJ2-5, with a weak D call TRBD2 (7 bases). The CDR3 has 16 amino acids. Germline CDR1 SGHNT, CDR2 YYREEE (reference sequence). With 1 base removed from V and 5 bases from J, the gap between germline ends came to 18 bases. CDR3 in DNA: TGTGCCAGCAGCTTGCGGCGGGGGCGCGGTAGGGAGACCCAGTACTTC. Protein sequence: CASSLRRGRGRETQYF.

This clonotype was detected only a few times. J is TRBJ2-5 and V is TRBV6-1; weak D call: TRBD1 (6 bases). Germline loops: CDR1 MNHNS, CDR2 SASEGT. The CDR3 has 14 amino acids. V was pared by 6 bases and J by 9 bases, with 20 bases between. The CDR3 sequence is CASSLGRPPGAQYF. The CDR3 coding sequence is TGTGCCAGCAGCCTTGGACGGCCGCCAGGGGCCCAGTACTTC.

V is TRBV30 and J is TRBJ1-2, with a possible D match to TRBD1 (6 bases). Germline CDR1 and CDR2: GTSNPN and SVGIG (reference sequence). The CDR3 covers 12 residues. V was shortened by 5 bases and J by 2 bases, with 9 bases between the two germline ends. The CDR3 protein is CAWSQGNYGYTF. The CDR3 DNA sequence: TGTGCCTGGTCACAGGGAAACTATGGCTACACCTTC.

DNA for the CDR3: TGTGCCACGCGGGACAGTGCCGCTCCTACCTACGAGCAGTACTTC. This encodes CATRDSAAPTYEQYF. The rearrangement links TRBV10-3 to TRBJ2-7; tentative D call: TRBD1 (7 bases). The CDR3 totals 15 residues. V was cut by 10 bases and J by 2 bases, with 21 bases left in between. Germline CDR1 is ENHRY and CDR2 is SYGVKD.

This chain connects TRBV20-1 to TRBJ1-1; D call uncertain. The CDR3 has 12 amino acids. The V and J ends lost 0 bases and 5 bases respectively, with 7 bases between them. Per the germline V gene, CDR1 is DFQATT and CDR2 is SNEGSKA (reference sequence). The CDR3 spells CSARELGTEAFF. For the CDR3, the DNA is TGCAGTGCTAGAGAGTTAGGGACTGAAGCTTTCTTT.

V usage is TRBV29-1 and J usage is TRBJ1-3; TRBD1 agrees at 9 bases. The germline CDR1 and CDR2 sequences are SQVTM and ANQGSEA. J gave up 2 bases and V 6 bases, and 5 bases lay outside the gene matches. The CDR3 sequence is 14 residues long. The CDR3 spells CSVVQGAAGNTIYF. For the CDR3, the DNA is TGCAGCGTCGTACAGGGGGCCGCTGGAAACACCATATATTTT. Complete variable domain (other parts from reference TRBV29-1 and TRBJ1-3): SAVISQKPSRDICQRGTSLTIQCQVDSQVTMMFWYRQQPGQSLTLIATANQGSEATYESGFVIDKFPISRPNLTFSTLTVSNMSPEDSSIYLCSVVQGAAGNTIYFGEGSWLTVV.

The V and J genes are TRBV20-1 and TRBJ1-2, with a possible D match to TRBD1 (5 bases). Trimming left V 4 bases short and J 8 bases short, with 14 bases between. There are 12 residues in the CDR3. CDR1 and CDR2 from the germline V gene are DFQATT and SNEGSKA (reference sequence). CDR3 protein: CSAKVGGWGYTF. DNA of the CDR3: TGCAGTGCTAAGGTGGGGGGGTGGGGCTACACCTTC.

This chain connects TRBV28 to TRBJ2-1, with 10 bases aligning to TRBD2. Germline values: CDR1 MDHEN, CDR2 SYDVKM. The CDR3 spans 17 residues. The V and J ends lost 0 bases and 2 bases, in that order; junction bases with no gene match: 4. The CDR3 loop is CASSLWASGGTYNEQFF. In DNA form, the CDR3 reads TGTGCCAGCAGTTTATGGGCTAGCGGGGGAACCTACAATGAGCAGTTCTTC.

This clonotype was recorded once. The chain combines TRBV14 with TRBJ1-1, with D unclear. The germline V gene encodes CDR1 SGHDN and CDR2 FVKESK. The CDR3 runs to 12 residues. Trimming left V 4 bases short and J 3 bases short, with 6 bases between. The CDR3 sequence is CASSRTYTEAFF. The CDR3 coding sequence is TGTGCCAGCAGCCGGACTTACACTGAAGCTTTCTTT. Using reference TRBV14 and TRBJ1-1 for the parts outside the CDR3, the full variable domain is EAGVTQFPSHSVIEKGQTVTLRCDPISGHDNLYWYRRVMGKEIKFLLHFVKESKQDESGMPNNRFLAERTGGTYSTLKVQPAELEDSGVYFCASSRTYTEAFFGQGTRLTVV.

The rearrangement joins TRBV20-1 to TRBJ1-1; 8 positions agree with TRBD1. The CDR3 sequence is 14 residues long. The germline CDR1 and CDR2 sequences are DFQATT and SNEGSKA (reference sequence). J lost 9 bases, V lost 0 bases, and 9 bases had no gene match. The CDR3 is CSARDTPDRVQAFF. CDR3 coding DNA: TGCAGTGCTAGAGACACACCGGACAGGGTACAAGCTTTCTTT.

V gene TRBV3-1 combines with J gene TRBJ2-3; D is perhaps TRBD2 (7 bases). Germline V lookup: CDR1 LGHDT, CDR2 YNNKEL (reference sequence). This CDR3 spans 17 amino acids. The germline V and J ends were trimmed by 0 bases and 0 bases, with 13 bases remaining between them. DNA of the CDR3: TGTGCCAGCAGCCAAGATTGGGGGGGGACAAGCACAGATACGCAGTATTTT. Protein product: CASSQDWGGTSTDTQYF.

This clonotype was seen only once. The CDR3 DNA is TGCGCCAGCAGCCCACTAGCGGGGATAAACAATGAGCAGTTCTTC. It specifies CASSPLAGINNEQFF. The gene calls are TRBV5-1 and TRBJ2-1; 10 bases map to TRBD2. CDR1 is SGHRS and CDR2 is YFSETQ in the germline V gene. CDR3 length equals 15 residues. Trimming cost V 4 bases and J 5 bases; bases outside gene matches: 6. Based on the CDR3 plus reference TRBV5-1 and TRBJ2-1, the full variable domain is KAGVTQTPRYLIKTRGQQVTLSCSPISGHRSVSWYQQTPGQGLQFLFEYFSETQRNKGNFPGRFSGRQFSNSRSEMNVSTLELGDSALYLCASSPLAGINNEQFFGPGTRLTVL.

The V gene is TRBV5-1, the J gene TRBJ2-1, with no clear D. The CDR3 is made up of 12 amino acids. Germline CDR1 is SGHRS and CDR2 is YFSETQ. Trimming left V 0 bases short and J 6 bases short, with 4 bases between. The CDR3 loop reads CASSLGVNEQFF. The CDR3, as DNA: TGCGCCAGCAGCTTGGGCGTCAATGAGCAGTTCTTC.

The rearrangement links TRBV14 to TRBJ2-7; 8 bases match TRBD1. CDR1 and CDR2 from the germline V gene are SGHDN and FVKESK. CDR3 length: 17 amino acids. V lost 4 bases and J lost 3; bases outside the gene matches: 14. CDR3 residues: CASSRLRRQGTYYEQYF. CDR3 bases: TGTGCCAGCAGCCGTTTACGACGACAGGGGACTTACTACGAGCAGTACTTC.

This chain uses TRBV20-1 with TRBJ1-6; D perhaps matches TRBD1 (6 bases). Trimming cost V 1 base and J 7 bases, with 11 bases left between them. This CDR3 contains 14 residues. Looked up from germline, CDR1 is DFQATT and CDR2 is SNEGSKA (reference sequence). The CDR3 loop is CSARGAGANSPLHF. CDR3 in DNA: TGCAGTGCTAGAGGGGCGGGGGCGAATTCACCCCTCCACTTT.

This rearrangement joins TRBV2 to TRBJ2-3, with TRBD1 as a possible D gene (6 bases). V shed 6 bases and J shed 4 bases, with 11 bases lying between them. The CDR3 loop spans 13 amino acids. Germline-derived CDR1 and CDR2 are SNHLY and FYNNEI. CDR3 DNA sequence: TGTGCCAGCAGCCTACAGGGTGCAGATACGCAGTATTTT. Protein: CASSLQGADTQYF.

This clonotype is a singleton in its sample. The chain recombines TRBV12-3 or TRBV12-4 with TRBJ1-1; weak D call: TRBD1 (5 bases). V was clipped by 4 bases and J by 4 bases, with 19 bases between them. The CDR3 has 16 amino acids. The CDR3 loop reads CASSSYPQDLGTEAFF. In DNA, the CDR3 is TGTGCCAGCAGTTCCTACCCACAGGACCTGGGCACTGAAGCTTTCTTT.